The rows below give T cell receptor beta chains drawn from one sample of a study of T cell changes during pregnancy in multiple sclerosis. Clones were read by immunoSEQ multiplex PCR, and TCRdb kept only the in-frame ones, dropping some. In the table there are over 45,000 clones, 85% to 90% of which are singletons. This material consisted of CD4+ T cells from peripheral blood mononuclear cells, taken in the first trimester of pregnancy. These TCRs come from a female donor with multiple sclerosis, enrolled in a pregnancy study. The CDR3 runs from the conserved cysteine through the conserved F or W. A D gene is named only where the DNA matches it firmly. A clone size is listed for some rows: how often the clone was seen (once, few, many), or a class if it is expanded.

d_call j_call cdr3_length v_call clone_size cdr3_nt cdr3_aa
- TRBJ2-7 15 TRBV6-6 - TGTGCCAGCATCCCCGGGGCAGGGGGGACCTACGAGCAGTACTTC CASIPGAGGTYEQYF
- TRBJ2-1 14 TRBV5-4 - TGTGCCAGCAGAAGACTAGGGAGTTTAAATGAGCAGTTCTTC CASRRLGSLNEQFF
- TRBJ1-1 13 TRBV19 - TGTGCCAGTAGTGGGAGGGAAAACACTGAAGCTTTCTTT CASSGRENTEAFF
- TRBJ2-1 15 TRBV5-4 - TGTGCCAGCAGCTTGAAAGCAGGGTCCTACAATGAGCAGTTCTTC CASSLKAGSYNEQFF
TRBD1 TRBJ1-3 14 TRBV27 - TGTGCCAGCAGTCAGGGGGCGCGAGGAAACACCATATATTTT CASSQGARGNTIYF
TRBD1 TRBJ2-3 16 TRBV5-6 - TGTGCCAGCAGCCAATCCGGGACAGGCAACACAGATACGCAGTATTTT CASSQSGTGNTDTQYF
TRBD1 TRBJ1-1 13 TRBV7-2 - TGTGCCAGCAGCTTACAGGGGGCAAGTGAAGCTTTCTTT CASSLQGASEAFF
- TRBJ1-2 15 TRBV18 - TGTGCCAGCTCACTACTGTCAATGGAGAACTATGGCTACACCTTC CASSLLSMENYGYTF
TRBD1 TRBJ1-2 15 TRBV6-5 few TGTGCCAGCAGGACACCGGGAGACAGGGCTTTTGGCTACACCTTC CASRTPGDRAFGYTF
- TRBJ2-5 13 TRBV10-3 - TGTGCCATCAGCCCAGGGGGGCAAGAGACCCAGTACTTC CAISPGGQETQYF
- TRBJ1-5 12 TRBV30 - TGTGCCTTTTCCAGGGGTAATCAGCCCCAGCATTTT CAFSRGNQPQHF
- TRBJ1-5 16 TRBV18 - TGTGCCAGCTCACCCGATCGGGGTGTGGGCGGTCAGCCCCAGCATTTT CASSPDRGVGGQPQHF
TRBD1 TRBJ2-7 16 TRBV30 - TGTGCCTGGAGGAGTCGTGGGACAGGGTCCCCCCACGAGCAGTACTTC CAWRSRGTGSPHEQYF
- TRBJ1-1 13 TRBV10-3 few TGTGCCATCAGTGAGTCAGGAGTGACTGAAGCTTTCTTT CAISESGVTEAFF
TRBD1 TRBJ1-4 13 TRBV5-1 - TGCGCCAGCCGGACAGGGGGCCATGAAAAACTGTTTTTT CASRTGGHEKLFF
- TRBJ1-1 14 TRBV7-6 once TGTGCCAGCAGCCCCGGACGGGAGAACACTGAAGCTTTCTTT CASSPGRENTEAFF